This TCR beta chain is drawn from a study of blood T cell repertoires in COVID-19. On the study more broadly: Samples came from the United States, Italy and Spain, spanning acute and convalescent COVID-19. PBMCs, B-cell-depleted T cells, or T cells were the source of the cDNA or gDNA that made up the material.

The CDR3 extends over 14 amino acids. V dropped 3 bases and J dropped 2 bases, with 11 bases sitting between them. Germline values: CDR1 LNHDA, CDR2 SQIVND (reference sequence). Remarks on this clone: This CDR3 is also generated by other DNA sequences in the sample.

As processed by the authors: Quantification of nucleated cells was approximated via reference gene primer amplification. Data came from immunoSEQ multiplex PCR; TCRdb stores just in-frame clones and leaves some out. V and J calls and clone size follow that table, whereas D and trimming were derived from the DNA. The sample records about 180,000 clones, roughly nine tenths being singletons. Input material: peripheral blood. The rearrangement joins TRBV19 to TRBJ2-7, with D possibly matching TRBD2 (6 bases). The receptor's source is a man younger than 35 who had recovered from COVID-19. This CDR3 is CASSIGGTPYEQYF. Here the CDR3 DNA reads TGTGCCAGTAGTATCGGCGGGACCCCCTACGAGCAGTACTTC.